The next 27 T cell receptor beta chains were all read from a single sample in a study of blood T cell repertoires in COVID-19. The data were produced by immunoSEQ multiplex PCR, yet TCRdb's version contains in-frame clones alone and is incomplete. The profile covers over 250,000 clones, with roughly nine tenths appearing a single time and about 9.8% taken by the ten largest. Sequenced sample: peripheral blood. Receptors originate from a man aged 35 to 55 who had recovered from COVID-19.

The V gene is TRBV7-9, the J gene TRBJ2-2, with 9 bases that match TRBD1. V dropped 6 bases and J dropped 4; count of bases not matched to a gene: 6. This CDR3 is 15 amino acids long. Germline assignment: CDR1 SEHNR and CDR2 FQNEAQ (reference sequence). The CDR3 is CASRPGQGGTGELFF. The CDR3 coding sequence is TGTGCCAGCAGACCGGGACAGGGAGGCACCGGGGAGCTGTTTTTT.

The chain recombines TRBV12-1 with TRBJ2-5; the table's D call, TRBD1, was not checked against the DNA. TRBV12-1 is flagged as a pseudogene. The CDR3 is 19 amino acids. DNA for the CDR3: TGTGCCAGCAGCTTTGCGCGGATTCGGGACAGTGTAATCCAAGAGACCCAGTACTTC. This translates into CASSFARIRDSVIQETQYF.

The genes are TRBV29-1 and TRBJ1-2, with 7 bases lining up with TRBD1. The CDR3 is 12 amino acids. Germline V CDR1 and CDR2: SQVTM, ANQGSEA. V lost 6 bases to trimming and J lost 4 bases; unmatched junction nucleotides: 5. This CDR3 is CSVTGTSYGYTF. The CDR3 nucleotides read TGCAGCGTGACAGGGACCAGCTATGGCTACACCTTC.

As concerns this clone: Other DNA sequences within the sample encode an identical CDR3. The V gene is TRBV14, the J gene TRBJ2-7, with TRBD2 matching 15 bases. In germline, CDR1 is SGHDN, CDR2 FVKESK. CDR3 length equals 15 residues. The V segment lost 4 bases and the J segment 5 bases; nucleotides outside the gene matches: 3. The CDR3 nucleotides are TGTGCCAGCAGCCGGACTAGCGGGAGGGCCCACGAGCAGTACTTC. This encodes CASSRTSGRAHEQYF.

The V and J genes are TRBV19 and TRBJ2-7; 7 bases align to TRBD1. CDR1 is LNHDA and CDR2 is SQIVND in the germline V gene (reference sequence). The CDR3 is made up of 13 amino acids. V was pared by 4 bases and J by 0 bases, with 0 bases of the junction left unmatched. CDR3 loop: CASSRDSSYEQYF. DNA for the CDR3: TGTGCCAGTAGTAGGGACAGCTCCTACGAGCAGTACTTC.

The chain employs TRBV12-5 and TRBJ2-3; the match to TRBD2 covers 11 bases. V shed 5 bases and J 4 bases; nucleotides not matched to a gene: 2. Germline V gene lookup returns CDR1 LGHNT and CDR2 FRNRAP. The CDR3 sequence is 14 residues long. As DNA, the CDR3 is TGTGCTAGTGGTATAGCGGGAGGGGCAGATACGCAGTATTTT. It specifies CASGIAGGADTQYF.

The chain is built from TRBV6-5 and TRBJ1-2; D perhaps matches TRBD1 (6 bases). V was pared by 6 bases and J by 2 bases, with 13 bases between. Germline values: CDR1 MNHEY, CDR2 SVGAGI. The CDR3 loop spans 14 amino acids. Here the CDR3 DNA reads TGTGCCAGCAGACAGGGAATGGGGAACTATGGCTACACCTTC. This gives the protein CASRQGMGNYGYTF.

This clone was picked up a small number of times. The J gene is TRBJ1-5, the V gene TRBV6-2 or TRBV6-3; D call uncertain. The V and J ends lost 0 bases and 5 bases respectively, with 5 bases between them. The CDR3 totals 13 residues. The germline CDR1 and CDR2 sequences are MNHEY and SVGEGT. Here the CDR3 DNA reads TGTGCCAGCAGTTACTCCCAATATCAGCCCCAGCATTTT. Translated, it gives CASSYSQYQPQHF.

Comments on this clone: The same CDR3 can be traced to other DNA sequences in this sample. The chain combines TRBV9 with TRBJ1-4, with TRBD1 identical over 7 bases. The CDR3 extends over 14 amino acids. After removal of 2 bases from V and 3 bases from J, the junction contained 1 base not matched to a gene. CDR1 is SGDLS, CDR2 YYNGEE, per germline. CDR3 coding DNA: TGTGCCAGCAGCGTGGGGACAGCTAATGAAAAACTGTTTTTT. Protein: CASSVGTANEKLFF.

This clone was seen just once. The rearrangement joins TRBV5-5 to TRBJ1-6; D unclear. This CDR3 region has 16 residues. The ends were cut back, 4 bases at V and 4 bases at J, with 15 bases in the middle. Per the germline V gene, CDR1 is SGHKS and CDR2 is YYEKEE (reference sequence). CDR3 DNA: TGTGCCAGCAGCCCGACGGAGAGCCGATATAATTCACCCCTCCACTTT. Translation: CASSPTESRYNSPLHF.

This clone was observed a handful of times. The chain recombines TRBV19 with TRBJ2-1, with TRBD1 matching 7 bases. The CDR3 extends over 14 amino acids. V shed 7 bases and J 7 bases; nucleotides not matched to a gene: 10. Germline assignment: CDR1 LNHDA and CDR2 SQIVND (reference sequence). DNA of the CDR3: TGTGCCAGTATTTCGACAGGGCAATCAAATGAGCAGTTCTTC. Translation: CASISTGQSNEQFF.

In DNA, the CDR3 is TGTGCCAGCGCCAGACAGGGACGGGAGCAGTACTTC. Protein: CASARQGREQYF. The J gene is TRBJ2-7, the V gene TRBV27; TRBD1 agrees at 7 bases. Losses at the gene ends were 8 bases for V and 7 bases for J; bases not matched to a gene: 8. Germline loops: CDR1 MNHEY, CDR2 SMNVEV (reference sequence). The CDR3 totals 12 residues.

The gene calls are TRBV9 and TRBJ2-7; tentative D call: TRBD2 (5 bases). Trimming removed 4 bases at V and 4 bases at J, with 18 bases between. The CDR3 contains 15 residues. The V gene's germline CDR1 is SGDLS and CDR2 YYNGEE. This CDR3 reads CASSPGDLRDYEQYF. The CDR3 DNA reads TGTGCCAGCAGCCCCGGTGATCTGAGGGATTACGAGCAGTACTTC. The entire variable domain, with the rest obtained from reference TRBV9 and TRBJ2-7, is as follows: DSGVTQTPKHLITATGQRVTLRCSPRSGDLSVYWYQQSLDQGLQFLIQYYNGEERAKGNILERFSAQQFPDLHSELNLSSLELGDSALYFCASSPGDLRDYEQYFGPGTRLTVT.

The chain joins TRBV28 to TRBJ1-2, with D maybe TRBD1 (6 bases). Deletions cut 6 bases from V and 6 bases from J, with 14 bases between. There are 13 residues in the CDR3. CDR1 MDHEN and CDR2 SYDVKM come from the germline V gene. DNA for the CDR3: TGTGCCAGCAGGCGGGGGGCGCGAAATGGCTACACCTTC. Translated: CASRRGARNGYTF.

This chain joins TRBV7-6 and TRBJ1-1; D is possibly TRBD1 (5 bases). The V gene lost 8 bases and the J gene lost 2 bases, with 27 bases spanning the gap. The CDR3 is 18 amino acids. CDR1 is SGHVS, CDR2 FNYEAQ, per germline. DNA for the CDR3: TGTGCCAGCGCCCGGTCGTCGGGGGACTACGCGAATAACACTGAAGCTTTCTTT. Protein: CASARSSGDYANNTEAFF.

The CDR3 DNA sequence: TGTGCCAGCAGCTCCACCCGGGAGGGCTATGGCTACACCTTC. The encoded protein is CASSSTREGYGYTF. J is TRBJ1-2 and V is TRBV11-2; no definite D call. Germline V gives CDR1 SGHAT, CDR2 FQNNGV. This CDR3 has 14 amino acids. V lost 4 bases to trimming and J lost 4 bases, with 13 bases between them.

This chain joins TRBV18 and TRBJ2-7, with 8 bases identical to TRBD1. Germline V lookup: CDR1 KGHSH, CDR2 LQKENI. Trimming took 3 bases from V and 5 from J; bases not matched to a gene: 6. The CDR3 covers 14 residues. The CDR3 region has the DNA TGTGCCAGCTCACCGGGGACAGGTAGTAACGAGCAGTACTTC. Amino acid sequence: CASSPGTGSNEQYF.

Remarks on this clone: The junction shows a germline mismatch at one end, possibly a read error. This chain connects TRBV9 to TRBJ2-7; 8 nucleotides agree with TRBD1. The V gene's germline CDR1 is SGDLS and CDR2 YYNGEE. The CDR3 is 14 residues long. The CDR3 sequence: CASSVGTGSSEQYF. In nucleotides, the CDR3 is TGTGCCAGCAGCGTAGGGACAGGGTCCTCCGAGCAGTACTTC.

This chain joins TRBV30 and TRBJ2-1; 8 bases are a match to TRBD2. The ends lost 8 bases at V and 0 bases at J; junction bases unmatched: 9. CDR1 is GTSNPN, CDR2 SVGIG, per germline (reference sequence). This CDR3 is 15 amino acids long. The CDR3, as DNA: TGTGCCGGGGATCCCGGGACTAGCTCCTACAATGAGCAGTTCTTC. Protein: CAGDPGTSSYNEQFF.

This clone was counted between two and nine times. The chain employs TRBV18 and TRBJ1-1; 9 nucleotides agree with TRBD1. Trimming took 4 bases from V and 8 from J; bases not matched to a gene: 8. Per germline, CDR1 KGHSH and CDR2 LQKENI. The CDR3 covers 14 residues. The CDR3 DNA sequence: TGTGCCAGCTCACTCAGGACAGGGGTTGGAGAAGCTTTCTTT. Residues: CASSLRTGVGEAFF.

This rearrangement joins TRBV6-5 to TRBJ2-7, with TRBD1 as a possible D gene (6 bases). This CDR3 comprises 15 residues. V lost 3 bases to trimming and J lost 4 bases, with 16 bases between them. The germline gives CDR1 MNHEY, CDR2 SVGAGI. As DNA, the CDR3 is TGTGCCAGCAGTTATGGGGGCTTAGGGGCTTACGAGCAGTACTTC. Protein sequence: CASSYGGLGAYEQYF.

The CDR3 is CASRRGLAGAGEQYF. The CDR3 DNA sequence: TGTGCCAGCAGACGGGGACTAGCGGGGGCTGGCGAGCAGTACTTC. The rearrangement joins TRBV5-6 to TRBJ2-7; 14 bases line up with TRBD2. V gave up 5 bases and J gave up 6 bases; unmatched junction bases: 7. This CDR3 comprises 15 residues. CDR1 is SGHDT and CDR2 is YYEEEE in the germline V gene. The full variable domain, its missing parts supplied by reference TRBV5-6 and TRBJ2-7, is DAGVTQSPTHLIKTRGQQVTLRCSPKSGHDTVSWYQQALGQGPQFIFQYYEEEERQRGNFPDRFSGHQFPNYSSELNVNALLLGDSALYLCASRRGLAGAGEQYFGPGTRLTVT.

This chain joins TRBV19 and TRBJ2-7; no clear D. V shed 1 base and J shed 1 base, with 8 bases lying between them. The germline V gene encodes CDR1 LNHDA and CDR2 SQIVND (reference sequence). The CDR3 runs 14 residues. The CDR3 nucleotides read TGTGCCAGTAGTATAGGAGTTGATTCCTACGAGCAGTACTTC. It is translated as CASSIGVDSYEQYF.

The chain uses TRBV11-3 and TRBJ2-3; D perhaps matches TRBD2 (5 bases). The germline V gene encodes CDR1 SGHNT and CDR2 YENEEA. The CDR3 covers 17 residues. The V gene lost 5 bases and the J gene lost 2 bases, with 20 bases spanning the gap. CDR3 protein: CASSPRLIARVTDTQYF. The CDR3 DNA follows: TGTGCCAGCAGCCCGCGACTTATAGCGCGGGTCACAGATACGCAGTATTTT.

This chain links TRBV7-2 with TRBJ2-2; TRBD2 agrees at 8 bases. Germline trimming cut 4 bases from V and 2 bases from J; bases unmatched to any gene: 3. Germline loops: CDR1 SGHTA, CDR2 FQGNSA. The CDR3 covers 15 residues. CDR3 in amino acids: CASSSGLGNTGELFF. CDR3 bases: TGTGCCAGCAGCTCGGGACTAGGAAACACCGGGGAGCTGTTTTTT.

This chain's CDR3 is CASSLGLLAGDTQYF. CDR3 in DNA: TGCGCCAGCAGCTTGGGTCTTCTAGCGGGAGATACGCAGTATTTT. The chain carries TRBV5-1 and TRBJ2-3; 8 bases match TRBD2. With 0 bases clipped from V and 5 bases from J, the junction kept 5 bases outside the gene matches. The CDR3 sequence is 15 residues long. Germline CDR1 SGHRS, CDR2 YFSETQ.

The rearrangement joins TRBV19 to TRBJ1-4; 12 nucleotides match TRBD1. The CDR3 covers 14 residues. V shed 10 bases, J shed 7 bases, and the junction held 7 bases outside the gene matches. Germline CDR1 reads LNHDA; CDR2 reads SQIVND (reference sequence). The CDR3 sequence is CATSAGQGAEKLFF. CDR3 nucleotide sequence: TGTGCCACCTCAGCGGGACAGGGGGCTGAAAAACTGTTTTTT.